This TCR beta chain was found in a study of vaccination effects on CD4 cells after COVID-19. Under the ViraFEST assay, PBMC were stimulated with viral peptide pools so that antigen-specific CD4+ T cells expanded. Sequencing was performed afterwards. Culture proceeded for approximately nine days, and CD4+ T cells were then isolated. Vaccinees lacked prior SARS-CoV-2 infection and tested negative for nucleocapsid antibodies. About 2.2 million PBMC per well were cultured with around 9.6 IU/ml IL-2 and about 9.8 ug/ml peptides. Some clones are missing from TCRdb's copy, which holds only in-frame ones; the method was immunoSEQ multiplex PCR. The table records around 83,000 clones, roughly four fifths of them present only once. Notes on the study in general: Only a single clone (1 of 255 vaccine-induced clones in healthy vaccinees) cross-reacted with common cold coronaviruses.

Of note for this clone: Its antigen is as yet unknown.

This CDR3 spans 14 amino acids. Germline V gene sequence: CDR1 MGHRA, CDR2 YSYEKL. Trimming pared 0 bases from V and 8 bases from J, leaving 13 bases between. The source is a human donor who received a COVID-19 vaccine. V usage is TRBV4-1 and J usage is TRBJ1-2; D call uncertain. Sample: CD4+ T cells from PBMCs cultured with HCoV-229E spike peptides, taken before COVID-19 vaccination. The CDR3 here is CASSQDRVGSGYTF. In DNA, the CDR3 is TGCGCCAGCAGCCAAGATAGGGTAGGGTCCGGCTACACCTTC.